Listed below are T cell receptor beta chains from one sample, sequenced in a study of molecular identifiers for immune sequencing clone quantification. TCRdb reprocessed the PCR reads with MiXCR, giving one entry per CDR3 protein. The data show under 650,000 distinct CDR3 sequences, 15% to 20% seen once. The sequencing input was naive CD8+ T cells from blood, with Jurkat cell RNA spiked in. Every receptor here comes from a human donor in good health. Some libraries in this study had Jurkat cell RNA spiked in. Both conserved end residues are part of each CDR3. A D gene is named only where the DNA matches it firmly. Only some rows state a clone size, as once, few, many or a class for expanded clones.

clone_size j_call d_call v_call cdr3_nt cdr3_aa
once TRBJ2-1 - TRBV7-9 TGTGTCAGCAGCCCGACAGGATTTTCCTACAATGAGCAGTTCTTC CVSSPTGFSYNEQFF
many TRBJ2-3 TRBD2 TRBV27 TGTGCCAGCAGTTTAGTACTAGCGGGAGGGCCTCGAATTTACACAGATACGCAGTATTTT CASSLVLAGGPRIYTDTQYF
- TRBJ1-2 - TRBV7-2 TGTGCCAGCAGCACCATGCAAGGCTACACCTTC CASSTMQGYTF
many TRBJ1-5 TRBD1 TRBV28 TGTGCCAGCAGTTTGGCAGGGGGGGTAAATCAGCCCCAGCATTTT CASSLAGGVNQPQHF
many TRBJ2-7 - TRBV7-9 TGTGCCAGCAGCCAAGTGATAGAAGGGGACGAGCAGTACTTC CASSQVIEGDEQYF
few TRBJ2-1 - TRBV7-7 TGTGCCAGCAGCTTAGCGGTCGAGGGGGTAAATGAGCAGTTCTTC CASSLAVEGVNEQFF
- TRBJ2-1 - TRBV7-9 TGTGCCAGCAGCCATTTACAGGGAAGCTCCTACAATGAGCAGTTCTTC CASSHLQGSSYNEQFF
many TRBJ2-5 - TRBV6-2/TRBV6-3 TGTGCCAGCAGTGAAGACGGCTCCCAGTACTTC CASSEDGSQYF
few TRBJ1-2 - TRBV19 TGTGCCAGTAGTCCACGCGGTAGCAGCAGCTACACCTTC CASSPRGSSSYTF
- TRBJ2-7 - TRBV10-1 TGCGCCAGCAGTGATGGCCGGGAAACCTACGAGCAGTACTTC CASSDGRETYEQYF
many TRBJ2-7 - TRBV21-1 TGTGCCAGACCCCCAGGACCTGGACACTCCTACGAGCAGTACTTC CARPPGPGHSYEQYF
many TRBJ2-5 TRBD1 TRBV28 TGTGCCAGCAGTGCGCCCGGGACAGGGGGCTTTAGAGGCCAAGAGACCCAGTACTTC CASSAPGTGGFRGQETQYF
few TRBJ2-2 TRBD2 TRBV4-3 TGCGCCAGCAGCCAGGGGACTAGCGGGAGTAACACCGGGGAGCTGTTTTTT CASSQGTSGSNTGELFF
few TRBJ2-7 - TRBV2 TGTGCCAGCACCCCTAGTATCGAGCAGTACTTC CASTPSIEQYF
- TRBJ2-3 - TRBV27 TGTGCCAGCCGGGGACTCTCCGAAACGGCCCAAACCCTACCGGATACGCAGTATTTT CASRGLSETAQTLPDTQYF
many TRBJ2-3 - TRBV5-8 TGTGCCAGCAGCTTGGTAGTTGCGGTGCAATTCTTTAACACAGATACGCAGTATTTT CASSLVVAVQFFNTDTQYF
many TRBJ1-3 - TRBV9 TGTGCCAGCAGCGTAGTAGGGACTGGAAACACCATATATTTT CASSVVGTGNTIYF
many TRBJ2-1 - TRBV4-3 TGCGCCAGCAGCGGCCTGAAGGGGGGTGAGCAGTTCTTC CASSGLKGGEQFF
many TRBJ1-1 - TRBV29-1 TGCAGCGTTGACCCAGGATCTGAAGCTTTCTTT CSVDPGSEAFF
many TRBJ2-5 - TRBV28 TGTGCCAGCAGTCCGCCGGCCCGACAGCTTAAGGGGGAGACCCAGTACTTC CASSPPARQLKGETQYF
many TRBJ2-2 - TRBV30 TGTGCCTGGAGTATGACTCCCGGGGAGCTGTTTTTT CAWSMTPGELFF
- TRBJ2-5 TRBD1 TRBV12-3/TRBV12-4 TGTGCCAGCAGCGGACAGGGGCCCCAAGAGACCCAGTACTTC CASSGQGPQETQYF
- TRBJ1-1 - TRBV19 TGTGCCAGTAGTATGGGCGGCCTCTATGAAGCTTTCTTT CASSMGGLYEAFF
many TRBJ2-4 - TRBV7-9 TGTGCCAGCAGCTTAGGGCGGGGCTTAGCCAAAAACATTCAGTACTTC CASSLGRGLAKNIQYF
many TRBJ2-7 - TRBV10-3 TGTGCCATCAGTTGGGACATTTACTACGAGCAGTACTTC CAISWDIYYEQYF
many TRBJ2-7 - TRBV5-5 TGTGCCAGCAGCTTGGTGGGGCCTACAGTGGACTACGAGCAGTACTTC CASSLVGPTVDYEQYF
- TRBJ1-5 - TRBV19 TGTGCCAGTAGTATTCTGGGGATGGATCAGCTCCAGCATTTT CASSILGMDQLQHF
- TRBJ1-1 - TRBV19 TGTGCCAGTAGTTGGGGCTCCTTGGGAACTGAAGCTTTCTTT CASSWGSLGTEAFF